A selection of T cell receptor beta chains follows, all from one sample in a study of blood T cell repertoires in COVID-19. Some clones are missing from TCRdb's copy, which holds only in-frame ones; the method was immunoSEQ multiplex PCR. The profile shows 40,000 or so clones, almost 90% of them singletons. The sequencing input was peripheral blood. The origin of the receptors is a man between 45 and 60 years old with active COVID-19. Each CDR3 is given with its conserved first and last residue. D genes are given only for firm matches. The size of a clone is reported for some rows only, either as once, few or many, or as a class for expanded clones.

CASRGGRVLNEKLFF | TGTGCCAGCAGAGGAGGCCGGGTCCTTAATGAAAAACTGTTTTTT | NA | TRBV7-9 | NA | TRBJ1-4
CASSLAIQETQYF | TGTGCCAGCAGCTTAGCCATTCAAGAGACCCAGTACTTC | NA | TRBV7-2 | NA | TRBJ2-5
CASSPGHESNQPQHF | TGTGCCAGCTCACCCGGACACGAAAGTAATCAGCCCCAGCATTTT | NA | TRBV18 | NA | TRBJ1-5
CASSQDPGSNEKLFF | TGTGCCAGCAGCCAAGATCCGGGGTCTAATGAAAAACTGTTTTTT | NA | TRBV3-1/TRBV3-2 | NA | TRBJ1-4
CASSKPGQGDYEQYF | TGCGCCAGCAGCAAACCGGGACAGGGTGACTACGAGCAGTACTTC | TRBD1 | TRBV5-1 | NA | TRBJ2-7
CASSEGRETSPHF | TGTGCCAGCAGCGAGGGTAGGGAGACTAGCCCGCACTTC | TRBD2 | TRBV9 | NA | TRBJ2-5
CASSTLASGGYEQYF | TGTGCCAGCAGCACACTAGCTAGCGGGGGATACGAGCAGTACTTC | TRBD2 | TRBV5-6 | NA | TRBJ2-7
CASSPIASGGGPNEQFF | TGCGCCAGCAGCCCTATCGCTAGCGGGGGGGGACCCAATGAGCAGTTCTTC | TRBD2 | TRBV5-1 | NA | TRBJ2-1
CASRTGKNYGYTF | TGTGCCAGCCGAACAGGGAAAAACTATGGCTACACCTTC | NA | TRBV6-5 | NA | TRBJ1-2
CASSSDRHTDTQYF | TGTGCCAGCAGCTCGGACAGGCACACAGATACGCAGTATTTT | TRBD1 | TRBV5-6 | NA | TRBJ2-3
CASNPRRASMNYGYTF | TGTGCCAGCAACCCACGGAGGGCATCAATGAACTATGGCTACACCTTC | NA | TRBV7-9 | NA | TRBJ1-2
CASSLGQGLPLHF | TGCGCCAGCTCCCTGGGACAGGGTTTACCCCTCCACTTT | TRBD1 | TRBV10-1 | NA | TRBJ1-6
CASSQRVSPLHF | TGTGCCAGCAGCCAACGGGTTTCACCCCTCCACTTT | NA | TRBV3-1/TRBV3-2 | once | TRBJ1-6
CASSLLQQGNGYTF | TGTGCCAGCAGCTTACTCCAACAGGGGAATGGCTACACCTTC | TRBD1 | TRBV11-2 | NA | TRBJ1-2
CASSPGQGNVYEQYF | TGCGCCAGCAGTCCCGGACAGGGTAATGTCTACGAGCAGTACTTC | TRBD1 | TRBV10-2 | once | TRBJ2-7
CASSRLGRREGRRAFF | TGTGCCAGCAGCCGACTTGGACGCCGAGAGGGTCGTAGGGCTTTCTTT | NA | TRBV7-9 | NA | TRBJ1-1
CASSFRDVGTSRNEQFF | TGTGCCAGCAGCTTTAGGGACGTTGGGACTAGCAGAAATGAGCAGTTCTTC | TRBD2 | TRBV11-2 | NA | TRBJ2-1
CASSPNYGTEQFF | TGTGCCAGCTCACCAAACTATGGTACTGAGCAGTTCTTC | NA | TRBV18 | NA | TRBJ2-1
CASKGQGETGELFF | TGTGCCAGCAAAGGACAGGGTGAGACCGGGGAGCTGTTTTTT | TRBD1 | TRBV6-4 | NA | TRBJ2-2
CASSILTGQGGNQPQHF | TGTGCCAGTAGTATTCTAACGGGACAGGGGGGCAATCAGCCCCAGCATTTT | TRBD1 | TRBV19 | NA | TRBJ1-5
CASSLGDRSYEQYF | TGTGCCAGCAGCTTGGGGGACAGGTCCTACGAGCAGTACTTC | TRBD1 | TRBV5-4 | NA | TRBJ2-7
CASSAGTGGGYTF | TGTGCCAGCAGCGCCGGGACAGGGGGTGGCTACACCTTC | TRBD1 | TRBV7-3 | NA | TRBJ1-2
CASSFGTSGTSGSYEQYF | TGCGCCAGCAGCTTCGGCACCTCCGGGACTTCGGGGTCCTACGAGCAGTACTTC | NA | TRBV5-1 | NA | TRBJ2-7
CASSQVGPGGELFF | TGTGCCAGCAGCCAAGTTGGGCCGGGGGGGGAGCTGTTTTTT | NA | TRBV4-2 | NA | TRBJ2-2
CASSPEGQGEGYTF | TGTGCCAGCAGCCCAGAAGGTCAGGGTGAAGGCTACACCTTC | NA | TRBV5-6 | NA | TRBJ1-2
CASSKGQRNTEAFF | TGTGCCAGTAGTAAGGGACAAAGAAACACTGAAGCTTTCTTT | NA | TRBV19 | once | TRBJ1-1
CATSRGGGADTQYF | TGTGCCACCTCCCGAGGGGGGGGAGCAGATACGCAGTATTTT | NA | TRBV6-5 | once | TRBJ2-3
CASSEEASQGQEQYF | TGTGCCAGCAGTGAGGAAGCGTCACAGGGGCAGGAGCAGTACTTC | TRBD1 | TRBV2 | NA | TRBJ2-7
CASSTDRFGETQYF | TGTGCCAGCAGTACCGACAGGTTTGGCGAGACCCAGTACTTC | NA | TRBV6-2/TRBV6-3 | once | TRBJ2-5
CASSSGQNNGQETQYF | TGTGCCAGCAGCTCGGGACAAAACAATGGACAAGAGACCCAGTACTTC | NA | TRBV5-8 | NA | TRBJ2-5
CATSLGGASTGELFF | TGTGCCACCAGCTTAGGGGGGGCTAGCACCGGGGAGCTGTTTTTT | NA | TRBV15 | NA | TRBJ2-2
CASSRVTGSQETQYF | TGTGCCAGCAGCCGGGTGACAGGGTCCCAAGAGACCCAGTACTTC | TRBD1 | TRBV5-4 | NA | TRBJ2-5
CASSPMTSGAYNEQFF | TGTGCCAGCAGCCCCATGACTAGCGGAGCTTACAATGAGCAGTTCTTC | TRBD2 | TRBV6-2/TRBV6-3 | NA | TRBJ2-1
CASTKGGNQPQHF | TGTGCCAGCACCAAAGGGGGCAATCAGCCCCAGCATTTT | NA | TRBV7-8 | NA | TRBJ1-5
CASSDRQGLNTGELFF | TGTGCCAGCAGTGATCGACAGGGGTTGAACACCGGGGAGCTGTTTTTT | TRBD1 | TRBV2 | NA | TRBJ2-2
CASSIGVGRTKNIQYF | TGTGCCAGTAGTATAGGAGTGGGCAGAACCAAAAACATTCAGTACTTC | NA | TRBV19 | NA | TRBJ2-4
CASSDYTGTVYF | TGTGCCAGCAGCGATTACACCGGGACAGTATACTTC | TRBD1 | TRBV4-2 | once | TRBJ2-5
CATSEHIRGLAGGTTYEQYF | TGTGCCACCAGTGAGCACATCCGGGGATTAGCGGGGGGAACGACCTACGAGCAGTACTTC | TRBD2 | TRBV24-1 | NA | TRBJ2-7
CSARDAAEQYF | TGCAGTGCTAGAGATGCGGCAGAGCAGTACTTC | NA | TRBV20-1 | NA | TRBJ2-7
CASSRRTAEETQYF | TGTGCCAGCTCACGGAGGACAGCTGAAGAGACCCAGTACTTC | NA | TRBV18 | NA | TRBJ2-5
CSGGGAWGDTQYF | TGCAGTGGCGGGGGGGCCTGGGGAGATACGCAGTATTTT | TRBD2 | TRBV29-1 | NA | TRBJ2-3
CASSLSSGSAYEQYF | TGTGCCAGCAGCTTATCAAGCGGGAGTGCCTACGAGCAGTACTTC | TRBD2 | TRBV7-2 | few | TRBJ2-7
CASSKLLAGGQYEQYF | TGTGCCAGCAGCAAACTACTAGCGGGGGGGCAGTACGAGCAGTACTTC | TRBD2 | TRBV11-2 | NA | TRBJ2-7
CASSFSTSGTTTDTQYF | TGTGCCAGCAGCTTCTCGACTAGCGGGACTACCACAGATACGCAGTATTTT | TRBD2 | TRBV7-6 | once | TRBJ2-3
CASSLGGTGPREQYF | TGTGCCAGCAGCTTAGGCGGGACAGGCCCTCGCGAGCAGTACTTC | TRBD1 | TRBV7-2 | NA | TRBJ2-7
CASSLNGLRLAGQTGELFF | TGTGCCAGCAGCTTAAACGGTCTAAGGTTGGCAGGCCAGACCGGGGAGCTGTTTTTT | NA | TRBV7-3 | NA | TRBJ2-2
CASTGRPSESYNEQFF | TGTGCCAGCACAGGGCGGCCTAGCGAGTCCTACAATGAGCAGTTCTTC | NA | TRBV11-2 | NA | TRBJ2-1
CASSYQGNNSPLHF | TGTGCCAGCAGTTACCAGGGTAATAATTCACCCCTCCACTTT | NA | TRBV6-5 | NA | TRBJ1-6
CASTGDRVGTEAFF | TGCGCCAGCACCGGAGACAGGGTGGGCACTGAAGCTTTCTTT | TRBD1 | TRBV5-1 | NA | TRBJ1-1
CASSSSGQNNEQFF | TGTGCCAGCAGCTCATCGGGACAGAACAATGAGCAGTTCTTC | TRBD1 | TRBV7-3 | once | TRBJ2-1
CASSVGQVPYNSPLHF | TGTGCCAGCAGTGTCGGACAGGTCCCATATAATTCACCCCTCCACTTT | TRBD1 | TRBV27 | NA | TRBJ1-6